The subject of this entry is one T cell receptor (beta chain). The antigen remains unidentified. Germline CDR1 MDHEN, CDR2 SYDVKM. The CDR3 consists of 17 residues. J gave up 6 bases and V 3 bases, and 10 bases lay outside the gene matches. The sample belongs to a study of T cell responses to AZD1222 COVID-19 vaccine. Study-level results: Nearly half of spike-specific TCRs reportedly target unmutated variant regions.

Libraries were prepared by immunoSEQ multiplex PCR; TCRdb keeps only in-frame clonotypes and omits some of them. The repertoire has roughly 30,000 clones, approximately 91% of them found once; the top ten carry roughly 1.3%. This TCR was sampled from an adult in good health. This sequence joins TRBV28 and TRBJ2-3; 12 nucleotides agree with TRBD2. The specimen comprised peripheral blood, sampled on day 0 of AZD1222 vaccination. CDR3 nucleotides: TGTGCCAGCAGTTTGTGGCTAGCGGGAGGGCCAGGGGATACGCAGTATTTT. This codes for CASSLWLAGGPGDTQYF.